The 8 T cell receptor beta chains below all came from one sample that was sequenced in a study of a mutant IDH1 vaccine in newly diagnosed glioma. Described time point: week 35, safety follow-up. Alongside topical imiquimod, each dose of vaccine comprised 300 ug of mutant IDH1 20-mer peptide. These receptors' targets are unknown. Produced via immunoSEQ multiplex PCR; TCRdb's table is partial and in-frame only. Of over 60,000 clones in the sample, 81% are singletons; the top ten hold roughly 5.7%. Sequences were derived from PBMCs, sampled from a glioma patient whose treatment included an IDH1 peptide vaccine. These receptors were obtained from a man aged 40-50 years with glioma.

The V gene is TRBV5-1, the J gene TRBJ2-1; 8 bases map to TRBD1. This CDR3 region has 14 residues. V dropped 4 bases and J dropped 6; count of bases not matched to a gene: 6. Germline V lookup: CDR1 SGHRS, CDR2 YFSETQ. The CDR3 spells CASSLGQAANEQFF. The CDR3 DNA is TGCGCCAGCAGCCTGGGACAGGCGGCCAATGAGCAGTTCTTC.

The J gene is TRBJ1-2, the V gene TRBV7-8, with TRBD1 matching over 9 bases. Looked up from germline, CDR1 is SGHVS and CDR2 is FQNEAQ. The V segment lost 1 base and the J segment 5 bases; nucleotides outside the gene matches: 2. The CDR3 loop spans 14 amino acids. This CDR3 is CASSLVTGGYGYTF. As DNA, the CDR3 is TGTGCCAGCAGCTTAGTGACAGGGGGGTATGGCTACACCTTC.

V and J are TRBV5-4 and TRBJ1-2; D is unclear. CDR1 is SGHNT, CDR2 YYREEE, per germline (reference sequence). Between the trimmed V and J ends, which lost 0 bases and 2 bases, there was a span of 8 bases. The CDR3 contains 14 residues. CDR3 protein: CASSLEPGNYGYTF. The CDR3 DNA reads TGTGCCAGCAGCTTGGAGCCAGGCAACTATGGCTACACCTTC.

A few counts support this clone. The chain has TRBV2 and TRBJ1-1, with 8 positions matching TRBD1. CDR1 and CDR2 (germline): SNHLY, FYNNEI. Losses at the gene ends were 5 bases for V and 6 bases for J; bases not matched to a gene: 5. CDR3 length: 13 residues. CDR3 residues: CASSSDRAAEAFF. CDR3 DNA sequence: TGTGCCAGCAGTTCGGACAGGGCGGCTGAAGCTTTCTTT.

The CDR3 sequence is CASSFGTASSYEQYF. The CDR3 DNA reads as TGCGCCAGCAGCTTCGGGACAGCTTCCTCCTACGAGCAGTACTTC. The chain combines TRBV5-1 with TRBJ2-7; 7 bases are shared with TRBD1. Germline V gene data show CDR1 as SGHRS and CDR2 as YFSETQ. This CDR3 region has 15 residues. V lost 2 bases to trimming and J lost 0 bases; unmatched junction nucleotides: 5.

The chain carries TRBV19 and TRBJ2-5, with 8 bases lining up with TRBD2. Germline lookup yields CDR1 LNHDA and CDR2 SQIVND (reference sequence). This CDR3 spans 13 amino acids. The V gene end was trimmed by 6 bases and the J gene end by 2 bases; junction bases not matched to a gene: 2. CDR3 in amino acids: CASRVAGQETQYF. The CDR3 DNA is TGTGCCAGTAGAGTAGCGGGACAAGAGACCCAGTACTTC. Full variable domain (rest looked up from reference TRBV19 and TRBJ2-5): DGGITQSPKYLFRKEGQNVTLSCEQNLNHDAMYWYRQDPGQGLRLIYYSQIVNDFQKGDIAEGYSVSREKKESFPLTVTSAQKNPTAFYLCASRVAGQETQYFGPGTRLLVL.

The gene calls are TRBV19 and TRBJ2-7; D might be TRBD1 (5 bases). Germline CDR1 is LNHDA and CDR2 is SQIVND (reference sequence). Trimming took off 6 bases at V and 2 bases at J, with 17 bases between the two ends. The CDR3 spans 15 residues. The CDR3: CASRSKTVNPYEQYF. CDR3 coding DNA: TGTGCCAGTAGGTCAAAGACAGTGAACCCCTACGAGCAGTACTTC.

This chain joins TRBV19 and TRBJ1-1, with 7 bases matching TRBD1. Trimming at V came to 5 bases and at J to 1 base, leaving 4 bases not matched to a gene. Looked up from germline, CDR1 is LNHDA and CDR2 is SQIVND (reference sequence). This CDR3 is 14 amino acids long. The CDR3 region is CASSPGGPNTEAFF. The DNA for the CDR3 is TGTGCCAGTAGTCCAGGGGGGCCGAACACTGAAGCTTTCTTT.